These 25 T cell receptor beta chains were all obtained from the same sample, sequenced in a study of blood T cell repertoires in COVID-19. The data were produced by immunoSEQ multiplex PCR, yet TCRdb's version contains in-frame clones alone and is incomplete. In the table there are 45,000 to 60,000 clones, about 86% of which are singletons. The sequencing sample was made of peripheral blood. Receptors originate from a man in his 60s with acute or convalescent COVID-19.

This chain links TRBV4-1 with TRBJ2-5, with 8 nucleotides matching TRBD1. V lost 2 bases and J lost 4; bases outside the gene matches: 6. The CDR3 sequence is 15 residues long. CDR1 and CDR2 from the germline V gene are MGHRA and YSYEKL. The CDR3 reads CASSQFDRGRETQYF. The DNA for the CDR3 is TGCGCCAGCAGCCAATTCGACAGGGGCCGAGAGACCCAGTACTTC.

There are a few counts of this clone. This chain links TRBV30 with TRBJ1-6, with TRBD1 matching over 12 bases. The junction had 4 bases not matched to a gene; V was cut back by 8 bases and J by 5 bases. The CDR3 extends over 14 amino acids. Per the germline V gene, CDR1 is GTSNPN and CDR2 is SVGIG (reference sequence). Written as DNA, the CDR3 is TGTGCCGGGACAGGGGGCGAGGATAATTCACCCCTCCACTTT. Its translation is CAGTGGEDNSPLHF. Variable domain in full (rest from reference TRBV30 and TRBJ1-6): SQTIHQWPATLVQPVGSPLSLECTVEGTSNPNLYWYRQAAGRGLQLLFYSVGIGQISSEVPQNLSASRPQDRQFILSSKKLLLSDSGFYLCAGTGGEDNSPLHFGNGTRLTVT.

The CDR3 DNA follows: TGTGCCAGCAGCTTTAGCGGGGAGTACACCGGGGAGCTGTTTTTT. It codes for CASSFSGEYTGELFF. This chain joins TRBV7-6 and TRBJ2-2, with 8 bases fitting TRBD2. CDR3 length equals 15 residues. Germline CDR1 and CDR2: SGHVS and FNYEAQ. V dropped 3 bases and J dropped 3; count of bases not matched to a gene: 3.

The CDR3 bases are TGTGCCAGTAGTACTACCGGGACAGGGATGGACCAGCCCCAGCATTTT. Translation gives CASSTTGTGMDQPQHF. The chain joins TRBV19 to TRBJ1-5; 9 positions agree with TRBD1. CDR3 size: 16 residues. V gave up 4 bases and J gave up 7 bases; unmatched junction bases: 11. The germline CDR1 and CDR2 sequences are LNHDA and SQIVND (reference sequence).

CDR3 bases: TGTGCCAGCATCCAGCTAACCCCACTCAGACTCCGTAGGAACACTGAAGCTTTCTTT. It encodes CASIQLTPLRLRRNTEAFF. The chain is built from TRBV7-8 and TRBJ1-1; D is uncertain. Deletions cut 7 bases from V and 1 base from J, with 28 bases between. Per the germline V gene, CDR1 is SGHVS and CDR2 is FQNEAQ. The CDR3 length is 19 residues.

In DNA, the CDR3 is TGTGCTAGTGGTCCGTCAGGGCGGACTGAAGCTTTCTTT. It translates to CASGPSGRTEAFF. The chain combines TRBV12-5 with TRBJ1-1, with a weak D call TRBD1 (5 bases). CDR1 and CDR2 (germline): LGHNT, FRNRAP. Trimming left V 5 bases short and J 5 bases short, with 12 bases between. CDR3 length: 13 residues.

The chain is built from TRBV19 and TRBJ2-3; 10 nucleotides align to TRBD2. The trim removed 6 bases at V and 0 bases at J, leaving 9 bases unmatched. Per the germline V gene, CDR1 is LNHDA and CDR2 is SQIVND (reference sequence). The CDR3 totals 17 residues. The CDR3 is CASSVAGGVTSTDTQYF. Written as DNA, the CDR3 is TGTGCCAGTAGCGTAGCGGGGGGCGTCACTAGCACAGATACGCAGTATTTT. Full variable domain (outside the CDR3, taken from reference TRBV19 and TRBJ2-3): DGGITQSPKYLFRKEGQNVTLSCEQNLNHDAMYWYRQDPGQGLRLIYYSQIVNDFQKGDIAEGYSVSREKKESFPLTVTSAQKNPTAFYLCASSVAGGVTSTDTQYFGPGTRLTVL.

V gene TRBV28 combines with J gene TRBJ2-3; 8 bases line up with TRBD1. V dropped 5 bases and J dropped 6; count of bases not matched to a gene: 4. The CDR3 is made up of 13 amino acids. The germline gives CDR1 MDHEN, CDR2 SYDVKM. CDR3 DNA: TGTGCCAGCAGTAGACGGGACAGGGATACGCAGTATTTT. Translation gives CASSRRDRDTQYF.

The rearrangement joins TRBV4-2 to TRBJ1-5; unclear D gene. The CDR3 is 14 amino acids. Germline V gene sequence: CDR1 LGHNA, CDR2 YNFKEQ. V was cut by 0 bases and J by 3 bases, with 6 bases left in between. CDR3 residues: CASSQESDNQPQHF. In nucleotides, the CDR3 is TGTGCCAGCAGCCAAGAGTCAGACAATCAGCCCCAGCATTTT.

The J gene is TRBJ1-5, the V gene TRBV3-1 (or the pseudogene TRBV3-2); 8 positions agree with TRBD1. The trim removed 4 bases at V and 3 bases at J, leaving 5 bases unmatched. The germline gives CDR1 LGHDT, CDR2 YNNKEL (reference sequence). This CDR3 contains 15 residues. CDR3 region: CASSPGQGFNQPQHF. In nucleotides, the CDR3 is TGTGCCAGCAGCCCTGGACAGGGTTTCAATCAGCCCCAGCATTTT.

This clone was detected only once. The chain links TRBV3-1 (or the pseudogene TRBV3-2) to TRBJ2-3, with 12 bases matching TRBD2. V lost 1 base, J lost 2 bases, and 4 bases stayed unmatched. The CDR3 length is 17 residues. The germline V gene encodes CDR1 LGHDT and CDR2 YNNKEL (reference sequence). In nucleotides, the CDR3 is TGTGCCAGCAGCCAAGGACTAGCGGGAGAAATCACAGATACGCAGTATTTT. It yields the protein CASSQGLAGEITDTQYF.

This chain links TRBV4-1 with TRBJ2-2, with D tentatively TRBD2 (5 bases). The CDR3 sequence is 18 residues long. Looked up from germline, CDR1 is MGHRA and CDR2 is YSYEKL. V was shortened by 5 bases and J by 4 bases, with 23 bases between the two germline ends. Here the CDR3 DNA reads TGCGCCAGCAGCTCTCAACCGGGCCATCAGGCGGGCACCGGGGAGCTGTTTTTT. It is translated as CASSSQPGHQAGTGELFF.

The chain combines TRBV5-4 with TRBJ1-5, with 9 nucleotides matching TRBD1. Germline-derived CDR1 and CDR2 are SGHNT and YYREEE (reference sequence). Trimming at V came to 3 bases and at J to 6 bases, leaving 4 bases not matched to a gene. This CDR3 comprises 14 residues. CDR3 sequence reads: CASSSGQGTQPQHF. CDR3 nucleotide sequence: TGTGCCAGCAGCTCAGGACAGGGGACTCAGCCCCAGCATTTT.

The chain links TRBV6-6 to TRBJ2-1, with TRBD1 as a possible D gene (6 bases). Germline CDR1 and CDR2: MNHNY and SVGAGI (reference sequence). CDR3 length: 15 residues. The V end lost 6 bases, the J end lost 5 bases, and 17 bases lay between the germline ends. CDR3 protein: CASSYDRPTNNEQFF. The CDR3 DNA follows: TGTGCCAGCAGCTACGACAGGCCTACTAACAATGAGCAGTTCTTC.

This clone was recorded once. The chain has TRBV7-2 and TRBJ1-1; TRBD1 aligns across 7 bases. In germline, CDR1 is SGHTA, CDR2 FQGNSA. The CDR3 runs to 15 residues. V trimming: 5 bases; J trimming: 7 bases; junction bases outside the gene matches: 13. The CDR3 sequence: CASSPDGQARSEAFF. CDR3 bases: TGTGCCAGCAGCCCAGACGGACAGGCAAGAAGTGAAGCTTTCTTT.

The CDR3 is CASSLSSFAYGYTF. Here the CDR3 DNA reads TGTGCCAGCAGTTTATCGTCGTTTGCGTATGGCTACACCTTC. V and J are TRBV27 and TRBJ1-2, with D unclear. The CDR3 has 14 residues. Germline lookup yields CDR1 MNHEY and CDR2 SMNVEV (reference sequence). Trimming cost V 0 bases and J 5 bases, with 10 bases left between them.

V is TRBV5-1 and J is TRBJ2-1; 7 bases line up with TRBD2. This CDR3 is built from 14 residues. Trimming at V came to 6 bases and at J to 0 bases, leaving 3 bases not matched to a gene. Germline-derived CDR1 and CDR2 are SGHRS and YFSETQ. The DNA of the CDR3 is TGCGCCAGCATGGGGGGGAGCTCCTACAATGAGCAGTTCTTC. Translation gives CASMGGSSYNEQFF. The variable domain in full, completed from reference TRBV5-1 and TRBJ2-1, reads KAGVTQTPRYLIKTRGQQVTLSCSPISGHRSVSWYQQTPGQGLQFLFEYFSETQRNKGNFPGRFSGRQFSNSRSEMNVSTLELGDSALYLCASMGGSSYNEQFFGPGTRLTVL.

As concerns this clone: It is unclear where the CDR3 begins or ends on the DNA, so no DNA is shown, and the CDR3 is as TCRdb lists it. The chain is built from TRBV6-6 and TRBJ1-2; the table's D call TRBD1 went unverified against the DNA. The CDR3 totals 15 residues, both ends included. Germline assignment: CDR1 MNHNY and CDR2 SVGAGI (reference sequence). CDR3 residues: CASSLKGWGTGASAF.

This clone was found once. The gene calls are TRBV6-4 and TRBJ2-7; 8 bases fit TRBD1. Trimming took 4 bases from V and 0 from J; bases not matched to a gene: 5. The CDR3 runs 15 residues. The germline V gene encodes CDR1 MRHNA and CDR2 SNTAGT. The CDR3, as DNA: TGTGCCAGCAGTGCCGGGACAGGCGGCTCCTACGAGCAGTACTTC. Translation gives CASSAGTGGSYEQYF.

The J gene is TRBJ1-1, the V gene TRBV7-6, with D hard to call. V was shortened by 5 bases and J by 0 bases, with 13 bases between the two germline ends. This CDR3 is 15 amino acids long. From germline, CDR1 is SGHVS and CDR2 FNYEAQ. CDR3 DNA sequence: TGTGCCAGCAGCCCGAACAACGTGATGAACACTGAAGCTTTCTTT. Translating it yields CASSPNNVMNTEAFF.

The chain couples TRBV11-1 to TRBJ2-7; a weak D match, TRBD1 (5 bases). The germline gives CDR1 SGHAT, CDR2 FQDESV (reference sequence). The CDR3 is 13 residues long. The germline V and J ends were trimmed by 2 bases and 3 bases, with 8 bases remaining between them. The CDR3 loop is CASSLRQSYEQYF. CDR3 nucleotide sequence: TGTGCCAGCAGCTTAAGACAGAGCTACGAGCAGTACTTC.

The CDR3 sequence is CASSLYRSGAYNEQFF. As DNA, the CDR3 is TGCGCCAGCAGCTTGTATCGTAGCGGAGCCTACAATGAGCAGTTCTTC. This rearrangement joins TRBV5-1 to TRBJ2-1, with a tentative D call TRBD2 (6 bases). This CDR3 has 16 amino acids. Per the germline V gene, CDR1 is SGHRS and CDR2 is YFSETQ. Deletions cut 1 base from V and 2 bases from J, with 13 bases between.

The CDR3 DNA sequence: TGTGCCAGCAGCGCCCTAGCGGGGGGTTACGAGCAGTACTTC. Amino acids: CASSALAGGYEQYF. The chain is built from TRBV7-2 and TRBJ2-7; 11 bases are shared with TRBD2. Germline CDR1 reads SGHTA; CDR2 reads FQGNSA. The trim removed 5 bases at V and 4 bases at J, leaving 4 bases unmatched. The length of the CDR3 is 14 residues.

This clone occurred a few times. The chain uses TRBV6-5 and TRBJ2-7; D is ambiguous. Trimming removed 0 bases at V and 2 bases at J, with 8 bases between. The CDR3 sequence is 14 residues long. Germline loops: CDR1 MNHEY, CDR2 SVGAGI. This chain's CDR3 is CASSYSGPTYEQYF. The CDR3 DNA follows: TGTGCCAGCAGTTACTCTGGCCCCACCTACGAGCAGTACTTC.

In DNA form, the CDR3 reads TGTGCCAGCAGCCCGAGAGGGCAGGGACTGGCCCCCTACGAGCAGTACTTC. It yields the protein CASSPRGQGLAPYEQYF. This chain joins TRBV5-8 and TRBJ2-7, with D possibly TRBD2 on 6 matching bases. V dropped 4 bases and J dropped 2 bases, with 22 bases sitting between them. The CDR3 is made up of 17 amino acids. The germline CDR1 and CDR2 sequences are SGHTS and YDEGEE.